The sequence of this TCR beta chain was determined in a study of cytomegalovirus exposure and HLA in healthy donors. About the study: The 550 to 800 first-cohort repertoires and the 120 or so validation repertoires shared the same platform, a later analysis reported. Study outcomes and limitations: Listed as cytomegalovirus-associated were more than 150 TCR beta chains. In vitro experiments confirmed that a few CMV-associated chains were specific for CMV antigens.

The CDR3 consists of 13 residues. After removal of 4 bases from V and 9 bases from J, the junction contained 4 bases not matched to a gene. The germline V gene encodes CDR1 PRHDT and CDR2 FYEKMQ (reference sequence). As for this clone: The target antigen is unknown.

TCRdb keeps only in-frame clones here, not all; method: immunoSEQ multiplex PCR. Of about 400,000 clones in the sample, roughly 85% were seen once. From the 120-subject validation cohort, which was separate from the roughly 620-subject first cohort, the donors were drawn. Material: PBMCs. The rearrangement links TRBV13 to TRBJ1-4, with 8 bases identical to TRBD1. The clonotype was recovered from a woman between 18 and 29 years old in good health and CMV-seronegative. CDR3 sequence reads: CASSSRTGKKLFF. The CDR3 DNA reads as TGTGCCAGCAGCTCCCGGACAGGGAAAAAACTGTTTTTT. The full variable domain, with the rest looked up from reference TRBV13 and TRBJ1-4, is AAGVIQSPRHLIKEKRETATLKCYPIPRHDTVYWYQQGPGQDPQFLISFYEKMQSDKGSIPDRFSAQQFSDYHSELNMSSLELGDSALYFCASSSRTGKKLFFGSGTQLSVL.